The T cell receptor beta chain described here comes from a study of cytomegalovirus exposure and HLA in healthy donors. At the level of the study: Some 85 million unique TCRs, all from HLA-typed donors, were included in an early release of the data.

The CDR3 extends over 13 amino acids. Per the germline V gene, CDR1 is SNHLY and CDR2 is FYNNEI. V gave up 6 bases and J gave up 8 bases; unmatched junction bases: 3. Amplification used 60 Vbeta primers and 13 Jbeta primers. Libraries were prepared by immunoSEQ multiplex PCR; TCRdb keeps only in-frame clonotypes and omits some of them. The sample carries about 130,000 clones, approximately 77% recorded once. With respect to this clone: What it binds is unknown.

Broader study findings: Donor immune exposure was known only as CMV serostatus. A previous analysis found most TCR beta V segments productive roughly 90% or roughly 30% of the time.

Material for sequencing was PBMCs. The rearrangement uses TRBV2 and TRBJ1-4; 10 bases align to TRBD1. The sequence was collected from a woman in her fifties or sixties in good health and CMV-seronegative. This chain's CDR3 is CASSDRGLEKLFF. For the CDR3, the DNA is TGTGCCAGCAGCGACAGGGGGCTGGAAAAACTGTTTTTT.